Listed below are T cell receptor beta chains from one sample, sequenced in a study of T cells in Graves' hyperthyroidism and ophthalmopathy. TCRdb used MiXCR to reprocess the multiplex PCR reads, holding one entry per CDR3 protein. The sample holds 480,000 or so distinct CDR3 sequences, 35% to 50% seen once. The sequenced sample consisted of peripheral blood or thyroid tissue (not recorded which). These receptor sequences come from an adult woman with Graves' disease, either hyperthyroidism or ophthalmopathy (not recorded which). CDR3s include the opening cysteine and the closing phenylalanine or tryptophan. D genes are given only for firm matches. Some rows mark clone size as missing; the rest say once, few, many or name a class of expanded clone.

d_gene	v_gene	abundance	j_gene	CDR3nt	CDR3aa
-	TRBV4-1	many	TRBJ1-2	TGCGCCAGCAGCGGGCGTGGCCCCGAGGGCTATGGCTACACCTTC	CASSGRGPEGYGYTF
-	TRBV3-1	few	TRBJ1-3	TGTGCCAGCAGCCAAGGAATCATGTCTGGAAACACCATATATTTT	CASSQGIMSGNTIYF
-	TRBV20-1	-	TRBJ1-2	TGCAGTGGTCTTGAGGGACACTTCTATGGCTACACCTTC	CSGLEGHFYGYTF
-	TRBV10-3	-	TRBJ2-7	TGTGCCATCCGAGAGGGAAACGAGCAGTACTTC	CAIREGNEQYF
-	TRBV7-9	-	TRBJ1-4	TGTGCCAGCATAGCCAGGGGATCGAATGAAAAACTGTTTTTT	CASIARGSNEKLFF
-	TRBV7-9	-	TRBJ1-2	TGTGCCAGCAGCTCAGCGGGGTTAGCTGTCTATGGCTACACCTTC	CASSSAGLAVYGYTF
-	TRBV12-3/TRBV12-4	many	TRBJ1-6	TGTGCCAGCAGTTTCAAGGGGGGGGGATCACCCCTCCACTTT	CASSFKGGGSPLHF
-	TRBV6-2/TRBV6-3	many	TRBJ1-2	TGTGCCAGCAGTTACTCCGTTTCCTATGGCTACACCTTC	CASSYSVSYGYTF
TRBD2	TRBV7-2	-	TRBJ2-7	TGTGCCAGCAGCCTAGCGGCAGCCTTATGGGAGCAGTACTTC	CASSLAAALWEQYF
-	TRBV7-2	-	TRBJ2-5	TGTGCCAGCAGCTTAGCAGGGGGAGGGCCCGAGACCCAGTACTTC	CASSLAGGGPETQYF
TRBD1	TRBV7-3	many	TRBJ1-4	TGTGCCAGCAGCACTCCACAGGGGTCTAATGAAAAACTGTTTTTT	CASSTPQGSNEKLFF
-	TRBV10-3	-	TRBJ2-7	TGTGCCATCACGGGGTCAGGACGTGAGGAGCAGTACTTC	CAITGSGREEQYF
-	TRBV6-2/TRBV6-3	-	TRBJ2-7	TGTGCCAGCAGCTTAGTGGCAGGGGACGAGCAGTACTTC	CASSLVAGDEQYF
-	TRBV7-8	many	TRBJ1-2	TGTGCCAGCAGCTCCAAACAGGGTCACTATGGCTACACCTTC	CASSSKQGHYGYTF
-	TRBV10-3	many	TRBJ1-6	TGTGCCATCAGTGATTATGAAGGGGCAGGACAGCAGAATTCACCCCTCCACTTT	CAISDYEGAGQQNSPLHF
TRBD1	TRBV11-1	-	TRBJ1-2	TGTGCCAGCAGCTTAAGTCATTTCCAGAGGACAGGGTGGAAGGTGTATGGCTACACCTTC	CASSLSHFQRTGWKVYGYTF
-	TRBV7-2	-	TRBJ2-7	TGTGCCAGCAGCTTAGTACGGTCTAGTCTTTTTAACGAGCAGTACTTC	CASSLVRSSLFNEQYF